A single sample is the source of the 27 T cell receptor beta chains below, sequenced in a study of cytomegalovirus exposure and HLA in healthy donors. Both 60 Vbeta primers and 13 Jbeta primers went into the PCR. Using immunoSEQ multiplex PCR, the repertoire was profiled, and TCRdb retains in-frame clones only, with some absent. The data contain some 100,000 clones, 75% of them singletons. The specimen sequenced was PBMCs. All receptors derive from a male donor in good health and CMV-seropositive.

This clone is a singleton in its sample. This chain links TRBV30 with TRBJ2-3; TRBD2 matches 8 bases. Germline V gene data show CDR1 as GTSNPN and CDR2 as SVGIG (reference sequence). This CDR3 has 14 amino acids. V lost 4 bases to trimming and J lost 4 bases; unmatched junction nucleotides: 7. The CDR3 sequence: CAWNRGGRPDTQYF. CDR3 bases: TGTGCCTGGAACCGGGGGGGGCGTCCAGATACGCAGTATTTT.

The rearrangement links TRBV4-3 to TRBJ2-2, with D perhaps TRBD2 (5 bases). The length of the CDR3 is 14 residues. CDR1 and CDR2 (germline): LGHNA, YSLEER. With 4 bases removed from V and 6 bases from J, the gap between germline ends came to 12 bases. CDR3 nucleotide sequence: TGCGCCAGCAGCCGAACGAGGGCAGCCGGGGAGCTGTTTTTT. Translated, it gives CASSRTRAAGELFF.

CDR3 sequence reads: CAWRPEEDTEAFF. The CDR3 DNA reads TGTGCCTGGAGACCCGAGGAGGACACTGAAGCTTTCTTT. The J gene is TRBJ1-1, the V gene TRBV30; D is undetermined. V lost 3 bases, J lost 3 bases, and 11 bases lay in between. Per the germline V gene, CDR1 is GTSNPN and CDR2 is SVGIG (reference sequence). The CDR3 contains 13 residues.

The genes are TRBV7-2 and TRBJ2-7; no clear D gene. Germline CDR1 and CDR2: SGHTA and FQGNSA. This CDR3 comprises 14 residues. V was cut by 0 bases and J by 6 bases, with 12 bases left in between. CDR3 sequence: CASSLAREVSEQYF. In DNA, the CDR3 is TGTGCCAGCAGCTTAGCTCGTGAGGTTTCCGAGCAGTACTTC.

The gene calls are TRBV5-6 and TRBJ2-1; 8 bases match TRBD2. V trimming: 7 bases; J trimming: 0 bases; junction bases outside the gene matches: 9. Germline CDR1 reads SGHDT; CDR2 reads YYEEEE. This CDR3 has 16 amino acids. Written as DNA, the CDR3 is TGTGCCAGCGGCCCGGGGGGGCCTTACTCCTACAATGAGCAGTTCTTC. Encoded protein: CASGPGGPYSYNEQFF.

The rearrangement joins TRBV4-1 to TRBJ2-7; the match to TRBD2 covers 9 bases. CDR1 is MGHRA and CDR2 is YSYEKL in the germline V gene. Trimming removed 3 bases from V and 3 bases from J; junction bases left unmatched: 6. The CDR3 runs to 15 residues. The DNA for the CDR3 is TGCGCCAGCAGCCAGGGGGGCGGGAGGGACTACGAGCAGTACTTC. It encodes CASSQGGGRDYEQYF.

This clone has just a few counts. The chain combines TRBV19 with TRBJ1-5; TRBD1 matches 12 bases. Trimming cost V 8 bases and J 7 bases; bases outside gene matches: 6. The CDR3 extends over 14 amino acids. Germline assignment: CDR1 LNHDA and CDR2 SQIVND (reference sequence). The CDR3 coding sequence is TGTGCCAGTTGGGACAGGGGGCTGGCGCAGCCCCAGCATTTT. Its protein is CASWDRGLAQPQHF. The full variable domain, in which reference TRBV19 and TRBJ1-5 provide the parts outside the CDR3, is DGGITQSPKYLFRKEGQNVTLSCEQNLNHDAMYWYRQDPGQGLRLIYYSQIVNDFQKGDIAEGYSVSREKKESFPLTVTSAQKNPTAFYLCASWDRGLAQPQHFGDGTRLSIL.

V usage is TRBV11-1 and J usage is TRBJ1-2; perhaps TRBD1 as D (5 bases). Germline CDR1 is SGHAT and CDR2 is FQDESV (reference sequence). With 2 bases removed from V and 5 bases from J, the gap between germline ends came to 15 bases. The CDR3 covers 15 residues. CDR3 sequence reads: CASSLRDFVRYGYTF. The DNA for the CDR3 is TGTGCCAGCAGCTTAAGGGACTTTGTTCGGTATGGCTACACCTTC. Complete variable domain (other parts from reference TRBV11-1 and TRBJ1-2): EAEVAQSPRYKITEKSQAVAFWCDPISGHATLYWYRQILGQGPELLVQFQDESVVDDSQLPKDRFSAERLKGVDSTLKIQPAELGDSAMYLCASSLRDFVRYGYTFGSGTRLTVV.

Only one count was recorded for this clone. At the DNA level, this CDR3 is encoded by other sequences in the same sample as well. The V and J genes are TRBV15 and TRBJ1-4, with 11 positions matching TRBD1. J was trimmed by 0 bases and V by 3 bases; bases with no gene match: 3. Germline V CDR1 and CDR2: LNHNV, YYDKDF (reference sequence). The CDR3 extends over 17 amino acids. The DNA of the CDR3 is TGTGCCACCAGCAGCCGGACAGGGGGCGCAACTAATGAAAAACTGTTTTTT. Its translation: CATSSRTGGATNEKLFF.

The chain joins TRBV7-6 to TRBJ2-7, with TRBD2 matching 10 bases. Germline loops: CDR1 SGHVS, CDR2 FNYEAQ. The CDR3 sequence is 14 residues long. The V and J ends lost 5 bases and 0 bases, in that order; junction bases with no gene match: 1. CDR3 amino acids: CASSRLAGSYEQYF. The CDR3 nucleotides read TGTGCCAGCAGCCGACTAGCGGGCTCCTACGAGCAGTACTTC. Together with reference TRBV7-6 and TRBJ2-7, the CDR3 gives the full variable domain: GAGVSQSPRYKVTKRGQDVALRCDPISGHVSLYWYRQALGQGPEFLTYFNYEAQQDKSGLPNDRFSAERPEGSISTLTIQRTEQRDSAMYRCASSRLAGSYEQYFGPGTRLTVT.

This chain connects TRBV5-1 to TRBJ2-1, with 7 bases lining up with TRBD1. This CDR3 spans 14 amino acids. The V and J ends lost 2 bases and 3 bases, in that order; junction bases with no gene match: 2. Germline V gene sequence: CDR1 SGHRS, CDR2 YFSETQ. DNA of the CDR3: TGCGCCAGCAGCTTCGCAGGGGGCTACAATGAGCAGTTCTTC. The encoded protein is CASSFAGGYNEQFF.

This CDR3 reads CASSQDQSPGERTGELFF. DNA of the CDR3: TGTGCCAGCAGCCAAGATCAGAGTCCAGGGGAACGCACCGGGGAGCTGTTTTTT. The rearrangement joins TRBV4-2 to TRBJ2-2; a weak D match, TRBD1 (6 bases). Trimming took 0 bases from V and 4 from J, leaving 18 bases between them. The CDR3 runs to 18 residues. The germline V gene has CDR1 LGHNA and CDR2 YNFKEQ.

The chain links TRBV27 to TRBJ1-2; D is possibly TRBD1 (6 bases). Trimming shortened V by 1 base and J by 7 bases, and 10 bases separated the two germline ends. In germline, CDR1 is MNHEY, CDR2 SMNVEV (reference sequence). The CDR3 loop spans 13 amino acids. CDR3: CASSLLQGFGYTF. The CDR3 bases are TGTGCCAGCAGTTTATTGCAGGGGTTTGGCTACACCTTC.

This chain's CDR3 is CASARQGGNEQFF. The CDR3 bases are TGTGCCAGCGCCCGACAGGGGGGCAATGAGCAGTTCTTC. The chain carries TRBV25-1 and TRBJ2-1; 9 bases match TRBD1. Per the germline V gene, CDR1 is MGHDK and CDR2 is SYGVNS. This CDR3 contains 13 residues. J gave up 6 bases and V 8 bases, and 5 bases lay outside the gene matches.

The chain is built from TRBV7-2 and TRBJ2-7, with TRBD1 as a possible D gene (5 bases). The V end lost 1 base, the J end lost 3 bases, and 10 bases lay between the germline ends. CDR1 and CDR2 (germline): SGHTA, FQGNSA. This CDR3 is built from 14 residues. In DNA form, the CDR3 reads TGTGCCAGCAGCTTAGATGCAGGGATCTACGAGCAGTACTTC. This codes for CASSLDAGIYEQYF. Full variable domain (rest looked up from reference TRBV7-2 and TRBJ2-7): GAGVSQSPSNKVTEKGKDVELRCDPISGHTALYWYRQSLGQGLEFLIYFQGNSAPDKSGLPSDRFSAERTGGSVSTLTIQRTQQEDSAVYLCASSLDAGIYEQYFGPGTRLTVT.

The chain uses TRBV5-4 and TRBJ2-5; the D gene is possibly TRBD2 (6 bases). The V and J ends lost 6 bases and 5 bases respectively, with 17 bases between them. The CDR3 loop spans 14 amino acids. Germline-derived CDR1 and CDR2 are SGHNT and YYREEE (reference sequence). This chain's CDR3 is CASNTGDGVETQYF. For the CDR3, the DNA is TGTGCCAGCAATACGGGGGACGGGGTGGAGACCCAGTACTTC.

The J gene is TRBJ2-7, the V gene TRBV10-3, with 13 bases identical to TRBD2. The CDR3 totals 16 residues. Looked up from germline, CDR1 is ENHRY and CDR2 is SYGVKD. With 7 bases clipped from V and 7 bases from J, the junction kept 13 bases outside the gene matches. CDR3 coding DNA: TGTGCCATCACCGGGACTAGCGGGGTTCCACCTCGGGAGCAGTACTTC. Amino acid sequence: CAITGTSGVPPREQYF.

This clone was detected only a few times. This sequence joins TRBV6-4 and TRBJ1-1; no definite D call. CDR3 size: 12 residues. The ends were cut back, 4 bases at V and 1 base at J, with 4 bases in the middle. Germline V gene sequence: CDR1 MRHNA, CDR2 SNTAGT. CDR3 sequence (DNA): TGTGCCAGCAGTGGACAGAACACTGAAGCTTTCTTT. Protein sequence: CASSGQNTEAFF.

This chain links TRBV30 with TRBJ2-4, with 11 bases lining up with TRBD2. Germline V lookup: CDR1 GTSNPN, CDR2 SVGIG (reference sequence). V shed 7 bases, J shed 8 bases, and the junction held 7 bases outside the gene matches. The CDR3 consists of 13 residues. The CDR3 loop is CASRTSGLDIQYF. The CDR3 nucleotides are TGTGCCTCCAGGACTAGCGGGTTAGACATTCAGTACTTC.

CDR3 sequence: CASSSRDRGGTQYF. Written as DNA, the CDR3 is TGCGCCAGCAGCTCCCGAGATCGAGGAGGTACGCAGTATTTT. The V gene is TRBV5-1, the J gene TRBJ2-3; D might be TRBD2 (5 bases). CDR1 and CDR2 (germline): SGHRS, YFSETQ. Deletions cut 3 bases from V and 8 bases from J, with 16 bases between. CDR3 length equals 14 residues.

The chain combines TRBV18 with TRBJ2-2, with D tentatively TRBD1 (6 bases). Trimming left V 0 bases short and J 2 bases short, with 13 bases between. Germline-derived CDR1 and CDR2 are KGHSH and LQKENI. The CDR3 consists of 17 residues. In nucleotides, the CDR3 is TGTGCCAGCTCACCACCCAGGGGCAGGGGCAACACCGGGGAGCTGTTTTTT. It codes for CASSPPRGRGNTGELFF.

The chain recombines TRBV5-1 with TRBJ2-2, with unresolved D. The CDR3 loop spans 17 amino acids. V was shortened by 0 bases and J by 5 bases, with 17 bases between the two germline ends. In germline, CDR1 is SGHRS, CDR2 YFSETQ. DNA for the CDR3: TGCGCCAGCAGCTTGGGGGTCAAGCCAGACTCGACCGGGGAGCTGTTTTTT. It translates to CASSLGVKPDSTGELFF.

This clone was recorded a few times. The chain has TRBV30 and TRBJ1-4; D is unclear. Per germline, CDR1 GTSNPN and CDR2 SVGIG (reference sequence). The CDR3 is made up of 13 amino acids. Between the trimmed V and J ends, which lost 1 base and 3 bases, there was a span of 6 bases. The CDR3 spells CAWSGGPNEKLFF. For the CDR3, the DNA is TGTGCCTGGAGTGGAGGGCCTAATGAAAAACTGTTTTTT.

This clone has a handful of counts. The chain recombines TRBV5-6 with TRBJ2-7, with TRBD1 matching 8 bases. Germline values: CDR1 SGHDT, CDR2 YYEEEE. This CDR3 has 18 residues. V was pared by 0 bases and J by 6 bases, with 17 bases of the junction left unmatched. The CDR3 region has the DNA TGTGCCAGCAGCTTGGCAGGGGGCTTGGTTTATTCTGTACGCGAGCAGTACTTC. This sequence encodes CASSLAGGLVYSVREQYF.

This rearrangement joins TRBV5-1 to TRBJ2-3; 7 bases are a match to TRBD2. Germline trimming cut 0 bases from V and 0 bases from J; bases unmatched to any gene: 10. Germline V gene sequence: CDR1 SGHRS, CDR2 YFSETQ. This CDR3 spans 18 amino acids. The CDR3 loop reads CASSLEGGGNPSTDTQYF. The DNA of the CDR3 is TGCGCCAGCAGCTTGGAGGGCGGGGGAAACCCTAGCACAGATACGCAGTATTTT.

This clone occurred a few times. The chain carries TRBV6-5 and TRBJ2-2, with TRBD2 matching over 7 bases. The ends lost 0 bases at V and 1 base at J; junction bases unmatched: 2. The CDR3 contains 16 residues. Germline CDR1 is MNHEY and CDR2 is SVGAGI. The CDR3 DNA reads TGTGCCAGCAGTTACTCTGGGGGGGGGAACACCGGGGAGCTGTTTTTT. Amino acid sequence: CASSYSGGGNTGELFF.

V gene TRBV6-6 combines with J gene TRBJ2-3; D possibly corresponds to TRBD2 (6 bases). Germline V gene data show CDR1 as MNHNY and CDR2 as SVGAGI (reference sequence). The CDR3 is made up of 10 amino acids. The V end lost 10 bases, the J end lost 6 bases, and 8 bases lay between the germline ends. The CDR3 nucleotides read TGTGCCATGGGACTGGATACGCAGTATTTT. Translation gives CAMGLDTQYF.